The 8 T cell receptor beta chains below were found in one sample sequenced in a study of blood T cell repertoires in COVID-19. TCRdb keeps only in-frame clones here, not all; method: immunoSEQ multiplex PCR. The table includes around 62,000 clones, just under 90% detected once. Sequenced: peripheral blood. The receptors stem from a man in his sixties with acute or convalescent COVID-19.

The chain combines TRBV27 with TRBJ2-1; 14 nucleotides match TRBD2. The junction had 9 bases not matched to a gene; V was cut back by 7 bases and J by 1 base. The length of the CDR3 is 18 residues. Germline lookup yields CDR1 MNHEY and CDR2 SMNVEV (reference sequence). CDR3 region: CASTGWGLAGASYNEQFF. The CDR3 DNA follows: TGTGCCAGCACCGGGTGGGGACTAGCGGGAGCATCCTACAATGAGCAGTTCTTC.

The chain recombines TRBV27 with TRBJ2-3; 10 bases are a match to TRBD2. There are 14 residues in the CDR3. J gave up 5 bases and V 3 bases, and 2 bases lay outside the gene matches. Germline V gene data show CDR1 as MNHEY and CDR2 as SMNVEV (reference sequence). CDR3: CASSFLAGEDTQYF. CDR3 nucleotide sequence: TGTGCCAGCAGTTTCCTAGCGGGAGAAGATACGCAGTATTTT.

This clone was detected only a few times. The rearrangement links TRBV29-1 to TRBJ2-5; tentative D call: TRBD1 (5 bases). The CDR3 length is 11 residues. V lost 6 bases, J lost 5 bases, and 10 bases lay in between. Germline assignment: CDR1 SQVTM and CDR2 ANQGSEA. The CDR3 loop reads CSVPGWETQYF. In DNA form, the CDR3 reads TGCAGCGTCCCAGGGTGGGAGACCCAGTACTTC.

The J gene is TRBJ2-1, the V gene TRBV5-1, with TRBD2 identical over 12 bases. This CDR3 has 16 amino acids. The ends lost 1 base at V and 10 bases at J; junction bases unmatched: 9. Germline lookup yields CDR1 SGHRS and CDR2 YFSETQ. Here the CDR3 reads CASSLPRTSGTGEQFF. CDR3 DNA: TGCGCCAGCAGCTTGCCGCGGACTAGCGGGACGGGGGAGCAGTTCTTC. Full variable domain (outside the CDR3, taken from reference TRBV5-1 and TRBJ2-1): KAGVTQTPRYLIKTRGQQVTLSCSPISGHRSVSWYQQTPGQGLQFLFEYFSETQRNKGNFPGRFSGRQFSNSRSEMNVSTLELGDSALYLCASSLPRTSGTGEQFFGPGTRLTVL.

The chain employs TRBV9 and TRBJ2-6; D unresolved. V lost 1 base, J lost 0 bases, and 5 bases lay in between. In germline, CDR1 is SGDLS, CDR2 YYNGEE. The CDR3 sequence is 15 residues long. The CDR3 DNA is TGTGCCAGCAGCGTACTCGGCTCTGGGGCCAACGTCCTGACTTTC. Protein sequence: CASSVLGSGANVLTF.

The chain joins TRBV30 to TRBJ1-2; no reliable D call. This CDR3 spans 12 amino acids. The germline gives CDR1 GTSNPN, CDR2 SVGIG (reference sequence). V lost 4 bases and J lost 0, with 6 bases in between. CDR3 nucleotides: TGTGCCTGGACTGGAGCTAACTATGGCTACACCTTC. It translates to CAWTGANYGYTF.

V is TRBV12-3 or TRBV12-4 and J is TRBJ1-2; unclear D gene. The CDR3 consists of 11 residues. The V and J ends lost 2 bases and 7 bases respectively, with 5 bases between them. CDR3 nucleotides: TGTGCCAGCAGTTTACTCAGTGGCTACACCTTC. It encodes CASSLLSGYTF.

CDR3 in amino acids: CASSPPTTGVNTEAFF. CDR3 coding DNA: TGTGCCAGCAGTCCACCCACAACAGGGGTTAACACTGAAGCTTTCTTT. The chain uses TRBV28 and TRBJ1-1; TRBD1 aligns across 7 bases. The V gene's germline CDR1 is MDHEN and CDR2 SYDVKM. The CDR3 has 16 amino acids. V was clipped by 5 bases and J by 2 bases; unmatched bases: 11.